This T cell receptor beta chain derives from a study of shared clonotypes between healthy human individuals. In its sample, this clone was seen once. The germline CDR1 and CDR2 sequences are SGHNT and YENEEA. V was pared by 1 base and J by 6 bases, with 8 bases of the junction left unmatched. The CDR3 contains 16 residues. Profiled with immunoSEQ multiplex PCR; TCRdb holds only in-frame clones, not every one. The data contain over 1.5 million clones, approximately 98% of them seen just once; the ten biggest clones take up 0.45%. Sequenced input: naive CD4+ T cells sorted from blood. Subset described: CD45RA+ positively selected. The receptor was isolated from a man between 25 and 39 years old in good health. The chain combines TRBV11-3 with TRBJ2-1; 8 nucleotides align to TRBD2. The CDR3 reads CASSLVTSAKSNEQFF. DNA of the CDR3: TGTGCCAGCAGCTTAGTGACTAGCGCAAAGTCCAATGAGCAGTTCTTC.